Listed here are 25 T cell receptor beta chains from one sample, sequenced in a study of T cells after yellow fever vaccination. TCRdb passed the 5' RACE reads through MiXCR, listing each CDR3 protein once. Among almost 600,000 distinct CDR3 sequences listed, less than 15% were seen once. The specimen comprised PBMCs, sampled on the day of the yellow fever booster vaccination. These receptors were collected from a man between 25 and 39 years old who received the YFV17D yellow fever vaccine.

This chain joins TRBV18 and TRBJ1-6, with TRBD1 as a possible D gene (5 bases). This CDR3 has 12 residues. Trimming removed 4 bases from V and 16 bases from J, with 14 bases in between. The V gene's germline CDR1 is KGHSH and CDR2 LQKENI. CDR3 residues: CASSQPGTQLHF. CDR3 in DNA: TGTGCCAGCTCACAGCCCGGGACTCAGCTCCACTTT.

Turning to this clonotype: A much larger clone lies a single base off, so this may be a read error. The CDR3 DNA reads as TGTGCCAGCAGGCTCGGGGCCGGGGCCAACGTCCTGACTTTC. This sequence encodes CASRLGAGANVLTF. The chain couples TRBV12-3 or TRBV12-4 to TRBJ2-6; TRBD1 or TRBD2 may be the D gene (5 bases each). V gave up 6 bases and J gave up 4 bases, with 10 bases separating them. CDR3 length: 14 residues.

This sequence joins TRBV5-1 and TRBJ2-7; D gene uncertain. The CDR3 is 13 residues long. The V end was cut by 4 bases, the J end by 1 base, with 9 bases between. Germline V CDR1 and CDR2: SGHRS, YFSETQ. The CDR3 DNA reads TGCGCCAGCAGCGAAACAATTTCCTACGAGCAGTACTTC. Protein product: CASSETISYEQYF.

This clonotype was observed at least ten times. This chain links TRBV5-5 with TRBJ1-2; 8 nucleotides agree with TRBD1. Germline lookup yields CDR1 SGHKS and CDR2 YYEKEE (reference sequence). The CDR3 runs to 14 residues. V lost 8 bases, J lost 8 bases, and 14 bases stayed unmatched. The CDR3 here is CASITGGSLDGYTF. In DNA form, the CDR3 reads TGTGCCAGTATTACAGGGGGGTCCCTAGACGGCTACACCTTC.

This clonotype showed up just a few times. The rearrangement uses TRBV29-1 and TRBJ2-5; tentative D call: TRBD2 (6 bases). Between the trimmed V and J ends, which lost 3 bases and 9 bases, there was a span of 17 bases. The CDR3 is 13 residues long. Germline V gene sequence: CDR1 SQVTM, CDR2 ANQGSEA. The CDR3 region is CSVDWAGNGAQYF. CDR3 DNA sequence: TGCAGCGTTGATTGGGCGGGGAACGGGGCCCAGTACTTC.

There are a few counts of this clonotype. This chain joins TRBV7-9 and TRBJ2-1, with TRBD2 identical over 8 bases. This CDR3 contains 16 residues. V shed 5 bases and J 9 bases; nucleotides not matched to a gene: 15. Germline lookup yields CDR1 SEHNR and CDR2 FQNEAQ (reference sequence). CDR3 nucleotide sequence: TGTGCCAGCAGCCCCAATAAGGCGGGAGGATGGGGTGAGCAGTTCTTC. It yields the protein CASSPNKAGGWGEQFF.

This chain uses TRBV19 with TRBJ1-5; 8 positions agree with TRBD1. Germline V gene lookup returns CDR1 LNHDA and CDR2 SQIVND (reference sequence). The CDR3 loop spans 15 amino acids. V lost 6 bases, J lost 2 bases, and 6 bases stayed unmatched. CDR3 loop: CASRRTGIGNQPQHF. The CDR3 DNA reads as TGTGCCAGTAGACGGACAGGGATTGGCAATCAGCCCCAGCATTTT.

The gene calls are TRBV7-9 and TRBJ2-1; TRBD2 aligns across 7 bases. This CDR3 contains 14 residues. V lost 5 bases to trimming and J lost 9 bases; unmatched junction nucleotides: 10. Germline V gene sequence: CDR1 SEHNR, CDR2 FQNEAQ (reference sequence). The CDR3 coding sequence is TGTGCCAGCAGCCCCACGGGGGAGGGGCGTGAGCAGTTCTTC. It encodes CASSPTGEGREQFF.

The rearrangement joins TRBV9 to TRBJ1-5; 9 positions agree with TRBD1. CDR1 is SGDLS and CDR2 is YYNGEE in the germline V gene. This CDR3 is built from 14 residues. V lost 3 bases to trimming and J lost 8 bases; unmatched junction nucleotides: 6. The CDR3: CASSGQGESKPQHF. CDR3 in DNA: TGTGCCAGCAGCGGACAGGGGGAGAGCAAGCCCCAGCATTTT.

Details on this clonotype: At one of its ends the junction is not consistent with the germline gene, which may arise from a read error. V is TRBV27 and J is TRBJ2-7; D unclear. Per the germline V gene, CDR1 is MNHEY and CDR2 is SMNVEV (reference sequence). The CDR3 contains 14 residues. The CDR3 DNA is TGTGCCGGCAGTCTAGGGCCATTCGGGTCCGAGCAGTACTTC. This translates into CAGSLGPFGSEQYF.

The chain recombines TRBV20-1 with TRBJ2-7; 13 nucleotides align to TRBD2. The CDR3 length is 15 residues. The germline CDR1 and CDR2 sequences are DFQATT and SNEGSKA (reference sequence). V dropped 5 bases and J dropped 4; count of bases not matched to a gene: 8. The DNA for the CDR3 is TGCAGTGCTTGGACTAGCGGGAGTGTCTCTTACGAGCAGTACTTC. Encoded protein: CSAWTSGSVSYEQYF.

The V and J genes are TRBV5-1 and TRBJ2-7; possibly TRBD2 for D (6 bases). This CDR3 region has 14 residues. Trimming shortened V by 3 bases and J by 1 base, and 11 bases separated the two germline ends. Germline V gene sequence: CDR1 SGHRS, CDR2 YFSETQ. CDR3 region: CASSWRARSYEQYF. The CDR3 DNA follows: TGCGCCAGCAGCTGGAGGGCCCGATCCTACGAGCAGTACTTC.

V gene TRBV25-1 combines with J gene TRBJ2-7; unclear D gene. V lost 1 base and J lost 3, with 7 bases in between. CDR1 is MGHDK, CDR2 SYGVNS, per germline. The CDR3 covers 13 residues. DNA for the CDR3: TGTGCCAGCAGTGAATCCCCTCTCTACGAGCAGTACTTC. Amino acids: CASSESPLYEQYF.

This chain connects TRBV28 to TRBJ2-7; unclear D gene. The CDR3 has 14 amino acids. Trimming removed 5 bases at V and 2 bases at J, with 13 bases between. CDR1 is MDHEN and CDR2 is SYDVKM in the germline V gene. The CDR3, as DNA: TGTGCCAGCAGTACAATCAGTGGGGCCTACGAGCAGTACTTC. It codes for CASSTISGAYEQYF. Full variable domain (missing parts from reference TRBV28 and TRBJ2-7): DVKVTQSSRYLVKRTGEKVFLECVQDMDHENMFWYRQDPGLGLRLIYFSYDVKMKEKGDIPEGYSVSREKKERFSLILESASTNQTSMYLCASSTISGAYEQYFGPGTRLTVT.

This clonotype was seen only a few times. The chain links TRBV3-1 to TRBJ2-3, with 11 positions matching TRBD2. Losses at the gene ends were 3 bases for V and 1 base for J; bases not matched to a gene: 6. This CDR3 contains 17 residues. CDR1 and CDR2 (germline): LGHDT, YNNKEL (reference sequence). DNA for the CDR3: TGTGCCAGCAGCCACAACAGACTAGCGGGACGCACAGATACGCAGTATTTT. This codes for CASSHNRLAGRTDTQYF.

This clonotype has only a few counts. The chain's CDR3 is CASSEGAGISYEQYF. The CDR3 DNA reads TGTGCCAGCAGTGAAGGTGCGGGTATCTCCTACGAGCAGTACTTC. This rearrangement joins TRBV2 to TRBJ2-7; tentative D call: TRBD2 (5 bases). In germline, CDR1 is SNHLY, CDR2 FYNNEI. This CDR3 has 15 amino acids. V lost 1 base to trimming and J lost 0 bases, with 10 bases between them.

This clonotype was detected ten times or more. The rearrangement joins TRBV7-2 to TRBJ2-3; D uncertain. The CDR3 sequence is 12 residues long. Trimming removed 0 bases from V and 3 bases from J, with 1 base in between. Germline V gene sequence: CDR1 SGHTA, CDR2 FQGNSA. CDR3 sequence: CASSLATDTQYF. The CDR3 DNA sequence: TGTGCCAGCAGCTTAGCAACAGATACGCAGTATTTT.

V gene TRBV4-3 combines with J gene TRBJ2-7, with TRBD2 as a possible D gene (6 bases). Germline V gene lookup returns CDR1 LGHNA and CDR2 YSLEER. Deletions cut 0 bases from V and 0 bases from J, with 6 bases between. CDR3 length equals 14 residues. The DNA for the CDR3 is TGCGCCAGCAGCCAAGAACTAGCCTCCTACGAGCAGTACTTC. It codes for CASSQELASYEQYF.

In DNA form, the CDR3 reads TGTGCCAGCAGCCCGGACAGGGCCCAAAAGTCCCAGCATTTT. The encoded protein is CASSPDRAQKSQHF. This chain links TRBV7-2 with TRBJ1-5, with 8 positions matching TRBD1. The ends lost 5 bases at V and 11 bases at J; junction bases unmatched: 11. Germline V CDR1 and CDR2: SGHTA, FQGNSA. CDR3 length: 14 amino acids.

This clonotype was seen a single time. The CDR3 DNA reads as TGTGCCAGCAGCTTAGACGGGGGGGGCCTTAGGGAGCAGTTCTTC. It specifies CASSLDGGGLREQFF. The chain employs TRBV7-2 and TRBJ2-1; 8 bases match TRBD2. V shed 1 base and J 10 bases; nucleotides not matched to a gene: 9. CDR3 length: 15 residues. From germline, CDR1 is SGHTA and CDR2 FQGNSA.

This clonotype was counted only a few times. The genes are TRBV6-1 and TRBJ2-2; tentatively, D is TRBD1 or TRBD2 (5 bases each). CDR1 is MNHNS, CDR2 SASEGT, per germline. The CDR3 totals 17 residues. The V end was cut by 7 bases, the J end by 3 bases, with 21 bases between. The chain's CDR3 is CASTFPPGRTYTGELFF. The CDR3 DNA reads TGTGCCAGCACCTTCCCTCCGGGACGGACTTACACCGGGGAGCTGTTTTTT.

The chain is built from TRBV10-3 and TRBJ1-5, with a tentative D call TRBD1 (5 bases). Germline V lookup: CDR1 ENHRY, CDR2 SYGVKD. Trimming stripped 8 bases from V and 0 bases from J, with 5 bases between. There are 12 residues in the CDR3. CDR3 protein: CAIGTSNQPQHF. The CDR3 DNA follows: TGTGCCATCGGGACTAGCAATCAGCCCCAGCATTTT.

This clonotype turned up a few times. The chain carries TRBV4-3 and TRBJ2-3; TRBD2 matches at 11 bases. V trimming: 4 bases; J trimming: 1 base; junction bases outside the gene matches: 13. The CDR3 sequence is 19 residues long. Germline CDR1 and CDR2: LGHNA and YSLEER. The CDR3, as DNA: TGCGCCAGCAGCCGCTCGCTAGCGGGAGGTTGGGCGGGCACAGATACGCAGTATTTT. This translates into CASSRSLAGGWAGTDTQYF.

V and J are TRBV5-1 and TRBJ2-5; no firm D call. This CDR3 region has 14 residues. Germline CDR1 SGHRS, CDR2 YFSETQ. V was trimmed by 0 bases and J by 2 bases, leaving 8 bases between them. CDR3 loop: CASSLEPGQETQYF. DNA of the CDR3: TGCGCCAGCAGCTTGGAGCCTGGACAAGAGACCCAGTACTTC.

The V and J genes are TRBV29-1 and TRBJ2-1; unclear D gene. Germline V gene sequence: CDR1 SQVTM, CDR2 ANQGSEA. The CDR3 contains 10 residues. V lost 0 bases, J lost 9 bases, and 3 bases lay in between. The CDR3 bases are TGCAGCGTTGAAGAGGGTGAGCAGTTCTTC. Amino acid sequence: CSVEEGEQFF.